This entry concerns a single T cell receptor (beta chain). Profiling relied on immunoSEQ multiplex PCR, and the TCRdb table lists in-frame clones only, not all of them. The sample records about 66,000 clones, less than 95% being singletons. The source of the sample is a study of T cell changes during pregnancy in multiple sclerosis. V was pared by 6 bases and J by 1 base, with 8 bases of the junction left unmatched. This CDR3 region has 16 residues. Germline CDR1 reads SGHTA; CDR2 reads FQGNSA. This clonotype originated in a female donor with multiple sclerosis, enrolled in a pregnancy study. The source was peripheral blood, collected in the third trimester of pregnancy. The rearrangement uses TRBV7-2 and TRBJ1-1; 10 bases line up with TRBD1. The CDR3 loop is CASRSGQGGWNTEAFF. CDR3 in DNA: TGTGCCAGCAGGTCCGGACAGGGGGGATGGAACACTGAAGCTTTCTTT.